This entry lists 25 T cell receptor beta chains sequenced from one sample in a study of T cell changes during pregnancy in multiple sclerosis. Sequencing was performed with immunoSEQ multiplex PCR; in TCRdb, only in-frame clones are kept and a portion is missing. The table includes roughly 46,000 clones, around 93% detected once. Material: CD8+ T cells from peripheral blood mononuclear cells, obtained after pregnancy. The source is a female donor with multiple sclerosis, enrolled in a pregnancy study.

This rearrangement joins TRBV2 to TRBJ1-1, with D perhaps TRBD1 (5 bases). Germline CDR1 is SNHLY and CDR2 is FYNNEI. Trimming took off 2 bases at V and 3 bases at J, with 13 bases between the two ends. The CDR3 runs to 15 residues. As DNA, the CDR3 is TGTGCCAGCAGTGAATTTGGGGGGGTCGACACTGAAGCTTTCTTT. Amino acid sequence: CASSEFGGVDTEAFF.

The chain is built from TRBV6-4 and TRBJ2-3; 8 bases fit TRBD2. The CDR3 sequence is 15 residues long. Trimming cost V 3 bases and J 2 bases; bases outside gene matches: 4. From germline, CDR1 is MRHNA and CDR2 SNTAGT. The CDR3 DNA reads TGTGCCAGCAGTGAGAGTAGCGGGGCCACAGATACGCAGTATTTT. This sequence encodes CASSESSGATDTQYF.

As for this clone: Different DNA sequences within this sample yield the same CDR3. V usage is TRBV18 and J usage is TRBJ2-7; a weak D match, TRBD1 (5 bases). V shed 2 bases and J shed 3 bases, with 5 bases lying between them. Germline V gene data show CDR1 as KGHSH and CDR2 as LQKENI. CDR3 length: 12 residues. The CDR3 here is CASSPDSYEQYF. Here the CDR3 DNA reads TGTGCCAGCTCACCAGACAGCTACGAGCAGTACTTC. The whole variable domain, remainder taken from reference TRBV18 and TRBJ2-7, is NAGVMQNPRHLVRRRGQEARLRCSPMKGHSHVYWYRQLPEEGLKFMVYLQKENIIDESGMPKERFSAEFPKEGPSILRIQQVVRGDSAAYFCASSPDSYEQYFGPGTRLTVT.

The rearrangement uses TRBV19 and TRBJ1-2; D is unresolved. Germline V lookup: CDR1 LNHDA, CDR2 SQIVND (reference sequence). The CDR3 is 11 residues long. Trimming left V 1 base short and J 7 bases short, with 4 bases between. In DNA, the CDR3 is TGTGCCAGTAGTATAGGAGGTGGCTACACCTTC. This encodes CASSIGGGYTF.

This chain links TRBV7-9 with TRBJ2-2; TRBD1 is a possible D gene (6 bases). CDR3 size: 16 residues. Germline assignment: CDR1 SEHNR and CDR2 FQNEAQ (reference sequence). V lost 4 bases to trimming and J lost 1 base, with 13 bases between them. CDR3 DNA: TGTGCCAGCAGCTCAACAGGGTGGAGGAACACCGGGGAGCTGTTTTTT. Residues: CASSSTGWRNTGELFF.

This sequence joins TRBV2 and TRBJ1-6, with a possible D match to TRBD1 (6 bases). CDR3 length: 17 amino acids. Germline V CDR1 and CDR2: SNHLY, FYNNEI. Between the trimmed V and J ends, which lost 7 bases and 0 bases, there was a span of 16 bases. The CDR3 DNA sequence: TGTGCCAGCATGAAGGGGGACACCAGCTCCTATAATTCACCCCTCCACTTT. Its translation: CASMKGDTSSYNSPLHF.

The chain uses TRBV2 and TRBJ2-3; 8 bases agree with TRBD1. The CDR3 is 15 amino acids. V lost 6 bases to trimming and J lost 4 bases; unmatched junction nucleotides: 9. From germline, CDR1 is SNHLY and CDR2 FYNNEI. In nucleotides, the CDR3 is TGTGCCAGCAGAGAACCAGGGGGACAGGCAGATACGCAGTATTTT. It codes for CASREPGGQADTQYF.

The chain combines TRBV7-9 with TRBJ1-2; TRBD1 agrees at 12 bases. V shed 5 bases, J shed 0 bases, and the junction held 10 bases outside the gene matches. The CDR3 contains 18 residues. Germline V gives CDR1 SEHNR, CDR2 FQNEAQ (reference sequence). DNA for the CDR3: TGTGCCAGCAGCGCGCCGGGGACAGGGGGCGTAGCTAACTATGGCTACACCTTC. This gives the protein CASSAPGTGGVANYGYTF.

This chain joins TRBV15 and TRBJ2-2; D is possibly TRBD1 (6 bases). V was shortened by 4 bases and J by 2 bases, with 14 bases between the two germline ends. The CDR3 sequence is 16 residues long. Germline CDR1 and CDR2: LNHNV and YYDKDF (reference sequence). CDR3 loop: CATSTLGTLNTGELFF. CDR3 nucleotide sequence: TGTGCCACCAGCACCCTCGGGACACTAAACACCGGGGAGCTGTTTTTT.

Comments on this clone: One end of the junction fails to match germline, which may point to a read error. The chain has TRBV2 and TRBJ2-7; 9 bases map to TRBD1. Germline-derived CDR1 and CDR2 are SNHLY and FYNNEI. The CDR3 runs to 11 residues. CDR3 protein: CASRGVQGALF. The CDR3 DNA reads as TGTGCCAGCAGAGGCGTACAGGGGGCCCTTTTC.

This chain joins TRBV6-1 and TRBJ2-1, with 11 positions matching TRBD1. The CDR3 length is 15 residues. Germline assignment: CDR1 MNHNS and CDR2 SASEGT. V lost 8 bases and J lost 8; bases outside the gene matches: 11. CDR3 DNA sequence: TGTGCCAGCGGGACTGGGGACAGGGGGATGGATGAGCAGTTCTTC. Amino acid sequence: CASGTGDRGMDEQFF.

The rearrangement joins TRBV21-1 to TRBJ2-5; the listed D gene, TRBD2, was not tested against the DNA. TRBV21-1 corresponds to a pseudogene. This CDR3 is 21 amino acids long. The CDR3 is CASSKKGRTSGEEALGETQYF. CDR3 nucleotide sequence: TGTGCCAGCAGCAAAAAAGGGCGGACTAGCGGGGAAGAGGCTCTAGGGGAGACCCAGTACTTC.

The chain combines TRBV10-1 with TRBJ2-1; 7 positions agree with TRBD2. The CDR3 spans 16 residues. Germline V gives CDR1 WNHNN, CDR2 SYGVQD (reference sequence). The ends lost 2 bases at V and 7 bases at J; junction bases unmatched: 11. Written as DNA, the CDR3 is TGCGCCAGCAGTGAGAACCGGGACTACCTAAAGAATGAGCAGTTCTTC. This codes for CASSENRDYLKNEQFF.

The chain has TRBV4-1 and TRBJ1-2; TRBD1 aligns across 7 bases. The J segment lost 5 bases and the V segment lost 4 bases, leaving 7 bases of the junction unmatched. Germline V lookup: CDR1 MGHRA, CDR2 YSYEKL. The CDR3 loop spans 14 amino acids. CDR3 DNA sequence: TGCGCCAGCAGCCCCGACAGGGAGCGGTATGGCTACACCTTC. This gives the protein CASSPDRERYGYTF.

J is TRBJ2-1 and V is TRBV4-2; tentatively, D is TRBD2 (6 bases). The CDR3 has 17 residues. Germline values: CDR1 LGHNA, CDR2 YNFKEQ. Trimming pared 0 bases from V and 6 bases from J, leaving 18 bases between. The CDR3, as DNA: TGTGCCAGCAGCCAAGATGGGTTGCGGGACCCACCCAATGAGCAGTTCTTC. It specifies CASSQDGLRDPPNEQFF.

The genes are TRBV29-1 and TRBJ2-7; D possibly corresponds to TRBD2 (5 bases). The V and J ends lost 5 bases and 3 bases respectively, with 14 bases between them. The germline CDR1 and CDR2 sequences are SQVTM and ANQGSEA. The CDR3 is 13 residues long. The CDR3 coding sequence is TGCAGCGTTACGGACGCGGGCGACTACGAGCAGTACTTC. It yields the protein CSVTDAGDYEQYF.

This sequence joins TRBV28 and TRBJ2-7; 8 bases are shared with TRBD1. The V segment lost 4 bases and the J segment 5 bases; nucleotides outside the gene matches: 10. The CDR3 is made up of 15 amino acids. Germline CDR1 MDHEN, CDR2 SYDVKM. CDR3 sequence (DNA): TGTGCCAGCAGTTCAAGGGGACAGGCCGCGGACGAGCAGTACTTC. Its translation is CASSSRGQAADEQYF.

This chain joins TRBV10-2 and TRBJ1-1; D remains unclear. Between the trimmed V and J ends, which lost 5 bases and 6 bases, there was a span of 7 bases. In germline, CDR1 is WSHSY, CDR2 SAAADI. The CDR3 extends over 11 amino acids. The CDR3 reads CASSSSPEAFF. The CDR3 coding sequence is TGCGCCAGCAGTTCTTCTCCTGAAGCTTTCTTT.

The V and J genes are TRBV6-4 and TRBJ2-3; 15 bases map to TRBD2. This CDR3 comprises 21 residues. V trimming: 0 bases; J trimming: 2 bases; junction bases outside the gene matches: 12. CDR1 is MRHNA, CDR2 SNTAGT, per germline. This CDR3 reads CASSDSTTSGLAGGNTDTQYF. CDR3 DNA: TGTGCCAGCAGTGACTCCACGACGTCTGGACTAGCGGGAGGGAACACAGATACGCAGTATTTT.

The chain recombines TRBV5-1 with TRBJ1-1, with D perhaps TRBD1 (5 bases). Germline loops: CDR1 SGHRS, CDR2 YFSETQ. The ends were cut back, 1 base at V and 3 bases at J, with 16 bases in the middle. The CDR3 is 16 amino acids. CDR3 protein: CASSLRGLGTDTEAFF. The DNA for the CDR3 is TGCGCCAGCAGCTTGCGGGGGTTAGGGACCGACACTGAAGCTTTCTTT.

By share, this clone counts as medium-sized (0.01 to 0.1%). This chain uses TRBV6-1 with TRBJ2-1; D not certain. The V end was cut by 5 bases, the J end by 4 bases, with 12 bases between. The germline CDR1 and CDR2 sequences are MNHNS and SASEGT. CDR3 length: 14 residues. CDR3 sequence reads: CASSTEGAYNEQFF. For the CDR3, the DNA is TGTGCCAGCAGTACGGAAGGAGCTTACAATGAGCAGTTCTTC.

The table lists this clone with a few counts. The chain is built from TRBV4-1 and TRBJ1-1; no firm D call. The germline V gene encodes CDR1 MGHRA and CDR2 YSYEKL. The CDR3 has 14 residues. Trimming cost V 1 base and J 2 bases, with 8 bases left between them. The CDR3 here is CASSQVRGNTEAFF. DNA for the CDR3: TGCGCCAGCAGCCAAGTTCGGGGTAACACTGAAGCTTTCTTT.

The chain carries TRBV27 and TRBJ1-2, with D perhaps matching TRBD1 (5 bases). There are 15 residues in the CDR3. CDR1 and CDR2 from the germline V gene are MNHEY and SMNVEV (reference sequence). The germline V and J ends were trimmed by 3 bases and 2 bases, with 13 bases remaining between them. DNA for the CDR3: TGTGCCAGCAGTTTTGCCCAGGGCAGCAACTATGGCTACACCTTC. This gives the protein CASSFAQGSNYGYTF.

This sequence joins TRBV29-1 and TRBJ2-7; 10 bases map to TRBD1. The CDR3 is 13 residues long. Germline V lookup: CDR1 SQVTM, CDR2 ANQGSEA. V gave up 4 bases and J gave up 2 bases; unmatched junction bases: 2. The CDR3 nucleotides read TGCAGCGTTGGGGACAGGGGAACCTACGAGCAGTACTTC. The encoded protein is CSVGDRGTYEQYF.

This clone came up once. This chain connects TRBV27 to TRBJ2-1; TRBD1 agrees at 7 bases. CDR3 length: 15 residues. Looked up from germline, CDR1 is MNHEY and CDR2 is SMNVEV (reference sequence). V was clipped by 5 bases and J by 8 bases; unmatched bases: 12. DNA of the CDR3: TGTGCCAGCAGTCCAGACAGGGATCTAAGATATGAGCAGTTCTTC. Amino acid sequence: CASSPDRDLRYEQFF.